Following are 13 T cell receptor beta chains from one sample sequenced in a study of shared clonotypes between healthy human individuals (dated by TCRdb to between 2020 and 2021). CD8 naive samples consisted of CD45RO-negative cells that were positively selected for CCR7, yielding a CD45RA+CCR7+ population without TemRA cells. Preparation of the library involved the immunoSEQ multiplex PCR assay. Not all clones reach the TCRdb copy of this immuneACCESS table, which keeps in-frame sequences only. Checked studies attribute under half of the gap to unresolved V genes and leave the rest unexplained. The sample table records 660,000 or so clones; approximately 96% of these occur just once. The top ten clonotypes cover about 0.11% of the sample. Material: naive CD8+ T cells sorted from blood. The cell subset or site label here, explained by the study, means: CD45RA+CCR7+. These receptors were taken from a woman aged 30 to 39 in good health.

J is TRBJ2-1 and V is TRBV4-1, with TRBD2 matching over 7 bases. CDR1 and CDR2 (germline): MGHRA, YSYEKL. This CDR3 contains 16 residues. J was trimmed by 5 bases and V by 1 base; bases with no gene match: 8. The CDR3 region is CASSQVGGAGNNEQFF. The CDR3 DNA follows: TGCGCCAGCAGCCAAGTGGGGGGAGCGGGGAACAATGAGCAGTTCTTC.

The rearrangement joins TRBV2 to TRBJ2-1; D is undetermined. CDR1 and CDR2 (germline): SNHLY, FYNNEI. V dropped 4 bases and J dropped 0 bases, with 7 bases sitting between them. This CDR3 has 14 amino acids. The CDR3 DNA reads TGTGCCAGCAGTGGCCCCCCCTCCTACAATGAGCAGTTCTTC. It is translated as CASSGPPSYNEQFF. Based on the CDR3 plus reference TRBV2 and TRBJ2-1, the full variable domain is EPEVTQTPSHQVTQMGQEVILRCVPISNHLYFYWYRQILGQKVEFLVSFYNNEISEKSEIFDDQFSVERPDGSNFTLKIRSTKLEDSAMYFCASSGPPSYNEQFFGPGTRLTVL.

This chain joins TRBV28 and TRBJ1-1; possibly TRBD1 for D (5 bases). Trimming left V 3 bases short and J 1 base short, with 9 bases between. This CDR3 is built from 14 residues. Germline V gene data show CDR1 as MDHEN and CDR2 as SYDVKM. CDR3 residues: CASSLMGGNTEAFF. The CDR3 coding sequence is TGTGCCAGCAGTTTGATGGGGGGGAACACTGAAGCTTTCTTT.

The V gene is TRBV30, the J gene TRBJ2-7, with D possibly TRBD2 on 5 matching bases. The CDR3 extends over 14 amino acids. V gave up 0 bases and J gave up 7 bases, with 16 bases separating them. Germline CDR1 and CDR2: GTSNPN and SVGIG (reference sequence). CDR3 coding DNA: TGTGCCTGGAGTGTACTGTTGGGCACGGGAGAGCAGTACTTC. It yields the protein CAWSVLLGTGEQYF.

This clone has just one count. The J gene is TRBJ2-3, the V gene TRBV21-1; the D call in the table, TRBD2, was not verified against the DNA. TRBV21-1 is tagged as a pseudogene. CDR3 length: 20 amino acids. In nucleotides, the CDR3 is TGTGCCAGCAGCCAAACTAGCGGGAGGGCCGGGCGAAATAGCACAGATACGCAGTATTTT. This encodes CASSQTSGRAGRNSTDTQYF.

The chain couples TRBV6-5 to TRBJ2-1, with no clear D. CDR3 length: 13 amino acids. Germline V gives CDR1 MNHEY, CDR2 SVGAGI. V lost 2 bases to trimming and J lost 10 bases, with 12 bases between them. Here the CDR3 DNA reads TGTGCCAGCAGTTACGGCTCTAGTTTCGAGCAGTTCTTC. This encodes CASSYGSSFEQFF.

The sample holds one count of this clone. This chain uses TRBV7-9 with TRBJ2-1; 14 bases agree with TRBD2. Germline CDR1 reads SEHNR; CDR2 reads FQNEAQ (reference sequence). The CDR3 runs to 18 residues. Trimming cost V 1 base and J 9 bases; bases outside gene matches: 11. CDR3 residues: CASSLVGGTSGSLAEQFF. In DNA form, the CDR3 reads TGTGCCAGCAGCTTAGTGGGGGGGACTAGCGGGAGCCTGGCTGAGCAGTTCTTC.

The genes are TRBV11-2 and TRBJ2-1; D is undetermined. This CDR3 comprises 17 residues. CDR1 and CDR2 from the germline V gene are SGHAT and FQNNGV. V was cut by 0 bases and J by 0 bases, with 12 bases left in between. The CDR3 nucleotides read TGTGCCAGCAGCTTAGAAGGAATCCCAAGCTCCTACAATGAGCAGTTCTTC. It encodes CASSLEGIPSSYNEQFF.

This clone came up once. The V and J genes are TRBV27 and TRBJ2-7; 7 bases fit TRBD1. The CDR3 contains 16 residues. V lost 5 bases and J lost 3; bases outside the gene matches: 13. CDR1 is MNHEY and CDR2 is SMNVEV in the germline V gene (reference sequence). The DNA for the CDR3 is TGTGCCAGCAGTCCAAACCGGGACAGCAGGAACTACGAGCAGTACTTC. Translation: CASSPNRDSRNYEQYF.

The chain combines TRBV6-5 with TRBJ1-1, with no clear D. The ends were cut back, 2 bases at V and 1 base at J, with 11 bases in the middle. The CDR3 runs 15 residues. Germline V gene lookup returns CDR1 MNHEY and CDR2 SVGAGI. The CDR3 loop is CASSYLNAGNTEAFF. Here the CDR3 DNA reads TGTGCCAGCAGTTACCTCAATGCAGGGAACACTGAAGCTTTCTTT.

The chain links TRBV2 to TRBJ1-4; 10 nucleotides agree with TRBD1. Germline CDR1 and CDR2: SNHLY and FYNNEI. The CDR3 extends over 13 amino acids. Trimming took 10 bases from V and 8 from J; bases not matched to a gene: 7. As DNA, the CDR3 is TGTGCCAACACCGGGACAGGGGAGGAAAAACTGTTTTTT. Its protein product is CANTGTGEEKLFF.

The chain links TRBV14 to TRBJ2-3; D is perhaps TRBD2 (6 bases). The CDR3 loop spans 17 amino acids. From germline, CDR1 is SGHDN and CDR2 FVKESK. The germline V and J ends were trimmed by 0 bases and 1 base, with 14 bases remaining between them. Written as DNA, the CDR3 is TGTGCCAGCAGCCAAGATACGTTTATAGCGGGCACAGATACGCAGTATTTT. It is translated as CASSQDTFIAGTDTQYF. Drawing the rest from reference TRBV14 and TRBJ2-3, the complete variable domain is EAGVTQFPSHSVIEKGQTVTLRCDPISGHDNLYWYRRVMGKEIKFLLHFVKESKQDESGMPNNRFLAERTGGTYSTLKVQPAELEDSGVYFCASSQDTFIAGTDTQYFGPGTRLTVL.

The genes are TRBV11-2 and TRBJ2-7; D is unclear. The germline gives CDR1 SGHAT, CDR2 FQNNGV. Trimming stripped 3 bases from V and 7 bases from J, with 10 bases between. The CDR3 has 12 amino acids. The CDR3: CASSFSPREQYF. CDR3 in DNA: TGTGCCAGCAGCTTTTCGCCACGGGAGCAGTACTTC.